The sequence of this T cell receptor (beta chain) was determined in a study of shared clonotypes between healthy human individuals. Profiling relied on immunoSEQ multiplex PCR, and the TCRdb table lists in-frame clones only, not all of them. The sample yields a few million clones, 92% seen once. Both subsets, CD45RA+ naive and CD45RA-negative memory, were split from the CD4+ cells. V was cut by 5 bases and J by 3 bases, with 11 bases left in between. CDR1 SGHRS and CDR2 YFSETQ come from the germline V gene. This CDR3 comprises 14 residues. Sequenced: naive CD4+ T cells from PBMCs. Subset defined: CD45RA+ positively selected. The J gene is TRBJ2-2, the V gene TRBV5-1, with D perhaps TRBD1 (6 bases). The receptor's source is a young man in good health. Some clones in this sample may be carry-over from other donors' samples. DNA of the CDR3: TGCGCCAGCAGTGCAGGGGTTGACACCGGGGAGCTGTTTTTT. Translation gives CASSAGVDTGELFF.